This entry lists 22 T cell receptor beta chains sequenced from one sample in a study of shared clonotypes between healthy human individuals (dated by TCRdb to 2018 to 2021). The library came from the immunoSEQ multiplex PCR assay. The clones in this table, taken by TCRdb from immuneACCESS, are in-frame only. Not every clone is retained; where verified, under half of the shortfall comes from an unresolved V gene, and the cause of the rest is unknown. The sample profile shows approximately 1.5 million clones; 98% of them were found once. The ten top clones hold 0.3% to 0.45% of the sample. The sequencing sample was made of naive CD4+ T cells sorted from blood. The cell subset or site label here, explained by the study, means: CD45RA+ positively selected. The receptors shown here come from a man younger than 40 in good health.

This clone appeared once. This sequence joins TRBV5-1 and TRBJ2-1, with TRBD2 matching over 8 bases. The V gene end was trimmed by 0 bases and the J gene end by 0 bases; junction bases not matched to a gene: 8. The CDR3 is 18 amino acids. CDR1 and CDR2 from the germline V gene are SGHRS and YFSETQ. The CDR3 region is CASSLESSGYSSYNEQFF. DNA of the CDR3: TGCGCCAGCAGCTTGGAGTCTAGCGGGTACAGCTCCTACAATGAGCAGTTCTTC.

The chain combines TRBV9 with TRBJ2-2; D is ambiguous. The CDR3 is 18 amino acids. The V end was cut by 4 bases, the J end by 4 bases, with 23 bases between. Germline V gives CDR1 SGDLS, CDR2 YYNGEE. In DNA form, the CDR3 reads TGTGCCAGCAGCCAAACGAGGATCGCAGCAGGAAGCACCGGGGAGCTGTTTTTT. Protein: CASSQTRIAAGSTGELFF.

The count of this clone is one. The chain recombines TRBV11-1 with TRBJ2-7; TRBD1 aligns across 7 bases. CDR1 and CDR2 (germline): SGHAT, FQDESV (reference sequence). Trimming at V came to 3 bases and at J to 5 bases, leaving 22 bases not matched to a gene. The CDR3 loop spans 19 amino acids. The CDR3 DNA reads TGTGCCAGCAGCTTTCCATCAGGGGGACACACGGGATCGTCCAACGAGCAGTACTTC. As protein: CASSFPSGGHTGSSNEQYF.

The CDR3 DNA reads TGCAGTGCTAGACCTGCCTACGAGCAGTACTTC. Translated: CSARPAYEQYF. This chain connects TRBV20-1 to TRBJ2-7, with no clear D. Per germline, CDR1 DFQATT and CDR2 SNEGSKA (reference sequence). The CDR3 has 11 residues. V gave up 2 bases and J gave up 2 bases, with 4 bases separating them.

The chain uses TRBV5-4 and TRBJ2-7; possibly TRBD1 for D (5 bases). Looked up from germline, CDR1 is SGHNT and CDR2 is YYREEE (reference sequence). The CDR3 runs to 13 residues. The V gene lost 4 bases and the J gene lost 1 base, with 9 bases spanning the gap. In nucleotides, the CDR3 is TGTGCCAGCAGCCCACAGGCTTCCTACGAGCAGTACTTC. Translation gives CASSPQASYEQYF.

The genes are TRBV10-3 and TRBJ2-3, with D perhaps TRBD2 (5 bases). Germline V gene data show CDR1 as ENHRY and CDR2 as SYGVKD. Trimming shortened V by 4 bases and J by 4 bases, and 15 bases separated the two germline ends. This CDR3 region has 15 residues. The CDR3 coding sequence is TGTGCCATCAGTGGAGGAGGCCCGCAGCCAGATACGCAGTATTTT. Its translation is CAISGGGPQPDTQYF.

The chain joins TRBV7-2 to TRBJ1-4; TRBD1 agrees at 8 bases. CDR3 size: 14 residues. After removal of 4 bases from V and 8 bases from J, the junction contained 6 bases not matched to a gene. Germline assignment: CDR1 SGHTA and CDR2 FQGNSA. CDR3 in DNA: TGTGCCAGCAGCTCCGGACAGGGTCGGGAAAAACTGTTTTTT. It codes for CASSSGQGREKLFF. Full variable domain (missing parts from reference TRBV7-2 and TRBJ1-4): GAGVSQSPSNKVTEKGKDVELRCDPISGHTALYWYRQSLGQGLEFLIYFQGNSAPDKSGLPSDRFSAERTGGSVSTLTIQRTQQEDSAVYLCASSSGQGREKLFFGSGTQLSVL.

The chain couples TRBV5-4 to TRBJ2-7, with 11 bases matching TRBD2. Germline V gene data show CDR1 as SGHNT and CDR2 as YYREEE (reference sequence). J lost 2 bases, V lost 4 bases, and 8 bases had no gene match. The CDR3 is made up of 16 amino acids. Written as DNA, the CDR3 is TGTGCCAGCAGCCAGCCCGGGACTAGCGGCACCTACGAGCAGTACTTC. Its protein is CASSQPGTSGTYEQYF.

The chain is built from TRBV7-6 and TRBJ2-7; 9 nucleotides match TRBD2. Germline loops: CDR1 SGHVS, CDR2 FNYEAQ. The CDR3 has 14 amino acids. Trimming took 5 bases from V and 5 from J; bases not matched to a gene: 7. CDR3 DNA: TGTGCCAGCAGCGAATCTAGCGGGACGGACGAGCAGTACTTC. Encoded protein: CASSESSGTDEQYF.

V and J are TRBV6-1 and TRBJ1-1, with D perhaps TRBD1 (5 bases). The germline V gene encodes CDR1 MNHNS and CDR2 SASEGT. Trimming stripped 3 bases from V and 11 bases from J, with 10 bases between. The CDR3 has 11 amino acids. CDR3 sequence reads: CASSDWGQAFF. The CDR3 DNA sequence: TGTGCCAGCAGTGATTGGGGCCAGGCTTTCTTT.

The chain joins TRBV19 to TRBJ2-1; 9 positions agree with TRBD2. CDR3 length: 16 amino acids. Germline V gene data show CDR1 as LNHDA and CDR2 as SQIVND (reference sequence). The V and J ends lost 3 bases and 9 bases, in that order; junction bases with no gene match: 12. The chain's CDR3 is CASSITGTSWVGEQFF. CDR3 in DNA: TGTGCCAGTAGTATCACCGGGACTAGCTGGGTCGGTGAGCAGTTCTTC.

The chain joins TRBV7-9 to TRBJ2-7; D ambiguous. Germline values: CDR1 SEHNR, CDR2 FQNEAQ (reference sequence). The CDR3 is 12 amino acids. Trimming shortened V by 5 bases and J by 3 bases, and 8 bases separated the two germline ends. This CDR3 reads CASSLRNYEQYF. CDR3 coding DNA: TGTGCCAGCAGCCTAAGAAACTACGAGCAGTACTTC.

The chain links TRBV4-2 to TRBJ2-2, with 10 bases fitting TRBD2. The germline V gene encodes CDR1 LGHNA and CDR2 YNFKEQ. Trimming removed 0 bases from V and 2 bases from J; junction bases left unmatched: 6. The CDR3 sequence is 18 residues long. CDR3 nucleotide sequence: TGTGCCAGCAGCCAAGATAACCTAGCGGGAGACAACACCGGGGAGCTGTTTTTT. Amino acids: CASSQDNLAGDNTGELFF.

This clone has only one observation. The CDR3 nucleotides are TGTGCCAGCAGTTGGACTAGCGGGAACAATGAGCAGTTCTTC. Amino acid sequence: CASSWTSGNNEQFF. The V gene is TRBV27, the J gene TRBJ2-1; TRBD2 matches at 12 bases. The CDR3 length is 14 residues. The germline V gene has CDR1 MNHEY and CDR2 SMNVEV (reference sequence). The V gene end was trimmed by 4 bases and the J gene end by 5 bases; junction bases not matched to a gene: 0.

Note on this clone: Distinct nucleotide sequences in the sample also encode this CDR3. The V call is TRBV18, the J call TRBJ2-7; D might be TRBD1 (6 bases). V lost 3 bases and J lost 4, with 13 bases in between. In germline, CDR1 is KGHSH, CDR2 LQKENI. The length of the CDR3 is 14 residues. CDR3 amino acids: CASSPRTETYEQYF. CDR3 DNA sequence: TGTGCCAGCTCACCCAGGACAGAGACTTACGAGCAGTACTTC.

A single count supports this clone. This chain joins TRBV28 and TRBJ2-2, with D hard to call. CDR3 length: 15 residues. The germline V gene encodes CDR1 MDHEN and CDR2 SYDVKM. Trimming took off 5 bases at V and 6 bases at J, with 16 bases between the two ends. DNA of the CDR3: TGTGCCAGCAGTAGACCCGCTGGCAGAGCCGGGGAGCTGTTTTTT. Translating gives CASSRPAGRAGELFF.

This chain connects TRBV4-1 to TRBJ2-7; 7 bases match TRBD1. The germline gives CDR1 MGHRA, CDR2 YSYEKL. Trimming took 4 bases from V and 3 from J; bases not matched to a gene: 6. This CDR3 is built from 14 residues. The CDR3 sequence: CASSPRQGDYEQYF. The CDR3 coding sequence is TGCGCCAGCAGCCCTAGACAGGGAGACTACGAGCAGTACTTC.

The J gene is TRBJ1-1, the V gene TRBV18; 8 bases are shared with TRBD1. CDR1 is KGHSH and CDR2 is LQKENI in the germline V gene. CDR3 length: 16 amino acids. J gave up 1 base and V 5 bases, and 9 bases lay outside the gene matches. CDR3 sequence reads: CASSTISTGENTEAFF. The CDR3 DNA reads as TGTGCCAGCTCAACAATTTCGACAGGGGAGAACACTGAAGCTTTCTTT.

This sequence joins TRBV9 and TRBJ2-1; 10 bases map to TRBD2. The V segment lost 1 base and the J segment 4 bases; nucleotides outside the gene matches: 5. CDR3 length equals 16 residues. CDR1 is SGDLS and CDR2 is YYNGEE in the germline V gene. The CDR3 is CASSVQAGGIYNEQFF. Here the CDR3 DNA reads TGTGCCAGCAGCGTACAAGCGGGAGGGATTTACAATGAGCAGTTCTTC.

The rearrangement uses TRBV29-1 and TRBJ2-2, with D possibly being TRBD1 (6 bases). Germline lookup yields CDR1 SQVTM and CDR2 ANQGSEA. Trimming shortened V by 6 bases and J by 5 bases, and 19 bases separated the two germline ends. This CDR3 is 15 amino acids long. The CDR3: CSVADTGLVTGELFF. The CDR3 region has the DNA TGCAGCGTCGCCGATACAGGGTTGGTGACCGGGGAGCTGTTTTTT.

The chain employs TRBV2 and TRBJ1-1; D perhaps matches TRBD1 (5 bases). This CDR3 is built from 13 residues. Per the germline V gene, CDR1 is SNHLY and CDR2 is FYNNEI. Deletions cut 4 bases from V and 4 bases from J, with 10 bases between. CDR3 in DNA: TGTGCCAGCAGTGGAATGGGGGGCACTGAAGCTTTCTTT. It encodes CASSGMGGTEAFF.

The chain has TRBV18 and TRBJ2-3; 13 bases agree with TRBD2. V shed 4 bases, J shed 4 bases, and the junction held 8 bases outside the gene matches. The CDR3 totals 17 residues. Germline V gives CDR1 KGHSH, CDR2 LQKENI. The DNA for the CDR3 is TGTGCCAGCTCACGGACTAGCGGGAGCCTCATCGCAGATACGCAGTATTTT. Translating gives CASSRTSGSLIADTQYF. Full variable domain (missing parts from reference TRBV18 and TRBJ2-3): NAGVMQNPRHLVRRRGQEARLRCSPMKGHSHVYWYRQLPEEGLKFMVYLQKENIIDESGMPKERFSAEFPKEGPSILRIQQVVRGDSAAYFCASSRTSGSLIADTQYFGPGTRLTVL.